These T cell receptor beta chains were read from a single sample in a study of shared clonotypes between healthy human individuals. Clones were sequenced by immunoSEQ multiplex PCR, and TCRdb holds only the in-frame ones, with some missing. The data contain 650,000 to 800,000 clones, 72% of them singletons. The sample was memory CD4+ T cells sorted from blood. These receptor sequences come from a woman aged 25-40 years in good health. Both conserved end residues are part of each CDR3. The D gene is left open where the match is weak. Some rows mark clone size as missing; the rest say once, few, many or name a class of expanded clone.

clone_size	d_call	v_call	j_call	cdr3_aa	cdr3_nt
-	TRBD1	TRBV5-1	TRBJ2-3	CASSYGQGPRTDTQYF	TGCGCCAGCAGCTACGGACAGGGTCCAAGGACAGATACGCAGTATTTT
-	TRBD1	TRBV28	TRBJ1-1	CASSFNRGPEAFF	TGTGCCAGCAGTTTTAACAGGGGCCCTGAAGCTTTCTTT
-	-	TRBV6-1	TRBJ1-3	CASSARTPNSGNTIYF	TGTGCCAGCAGTGCCCGGACACCGAACTCTGGAAACACCATATATTTT
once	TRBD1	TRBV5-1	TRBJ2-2	CASSLIPGQGFSGELFF	TGCGCCAGCAGCTTAATCCCGGGACAGGGGTTTTCGGGGGAGCTGTTTTTT
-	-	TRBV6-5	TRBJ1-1	CASRTGLIGRAFF	TGTGCCAGCAGAACGGGCCTCATTGGGAGGGCTTTCTTT
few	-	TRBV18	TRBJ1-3	CASSPSGSTGNTIYF	TGTGCCAGCTCACCCTCCGGTTCGACCGGAAACACCATATATTTT
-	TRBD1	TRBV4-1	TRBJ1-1	CASSHLGQGNTEAFF	TGCGCCAGCAGTCACCTTGGACAGGGGAACACTGAAGCTTTCTTT
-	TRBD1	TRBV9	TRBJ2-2	CASSVTGEGAGELFF	TGTGCCAGCAGCGTTACAGGGGAAGGGGCCGGGGAGCTGTTTTTT
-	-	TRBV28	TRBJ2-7	CASSLPLGGGLHEQYF	TGTGCCAGCAGTTTACCTCTGGGGGGTGGCCTACACGAGCAGTACTTC
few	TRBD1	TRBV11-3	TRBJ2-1	CASSLGTGGYNEQFF	TGTGCCAGCAGCTTAGGGACAGGGGGCTACAATGAGCAGTTCTTC
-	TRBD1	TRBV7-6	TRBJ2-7	CASSPRQGNSYEQYF	TGTGCCAGCAGCCCCCGACAGGGGAACTCCTACGAGCAGTACTTC
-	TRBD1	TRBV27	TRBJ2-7	CASRRAGTGVYEQYF	TGTGCCAGCAGAAGAGCCGGGACAGGGGTCTACGAGCAGTACTTC
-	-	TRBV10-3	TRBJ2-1	CAIRARDFSYNEQFF	TGTGCCATCAGAGCCCGGGACTTCTCCTACAATGAGCAGTTCTTC
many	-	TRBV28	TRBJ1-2	CASSLLGQATYGYTF	TGTGCCAGCAGTTTATTGGGGCAGGCAACCTATGGCTACACCTTC
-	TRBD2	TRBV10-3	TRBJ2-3	CAISESKSSGTLTDTQYF	TGTGCCATCAGTGAGTCGAAGTCTAGCGGGACCCTCACAGATACGCAGTATTTT
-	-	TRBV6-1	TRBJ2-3	CASSEGRTDTQYF	TGTGCCAGCAGTGAGGGCCGCACAGATACGCAGTATTTT
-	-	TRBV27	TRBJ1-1	CASGNRPLGIEAFF	TGTGCCAGCGGAAACAGGCCCCTTGGGATTGAAGCTTTCTTT
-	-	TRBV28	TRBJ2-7	CASSFFGSYEQYF	TGTGCCAGCAGTTTCTTTGGGTCCTACGAGCAGTACTTC
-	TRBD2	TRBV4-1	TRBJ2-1	CASSPRTSGTYNEQFF	TGCGCCAGCAGCCCACGGACTAGCGGTACCTACAATGAGCAGTTCTTC
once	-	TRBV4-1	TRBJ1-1	CASSQDGVGGTEAFF	TGCGCCAGCAGCCAAGACGGGGTTGGGGGGACTGAAGCTTTCTTT
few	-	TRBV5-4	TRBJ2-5	CASSLAEMETQYF	TGTGCCAGCAGCTTGGCGGAAATGGAGACCCAGTACTTC
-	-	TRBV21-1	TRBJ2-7	CASSKAGDYEQYF	TGTGCCAGCAGCAAAGCAGGGGACTACGAGCAGTACTTC
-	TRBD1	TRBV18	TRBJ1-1	CASSPTDQNSWTGSRAFF	TGTGCCAGCTCACCTACAGACCAAAACTCTTGGACAGGGTCGAGAGCTTTCTTT
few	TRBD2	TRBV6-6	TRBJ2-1	CASTGTLAGAYNEQFF	TGTGCCAGCACCGGTACACTAGCGGGAGCTTACAATGAGCAGTTCTTC
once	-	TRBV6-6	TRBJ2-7	CASSSPTYEQYF	TGTGCCAGCAGTTCCCCAACCTACGAGCAGTACTTC
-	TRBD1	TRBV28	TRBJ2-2	CASSLGTGVTGELFF	TGTGCCAGCAGTTTGGGGACAGGGGTCACCGGGGAGCTGTTTTTT
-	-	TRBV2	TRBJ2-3	CASSGYVGTDTQYF	TGTGCCAGCAGTGGCTATGTCGGAACAGATACGCAGTATTTT
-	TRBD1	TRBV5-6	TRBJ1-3	CASSLGGQRNTIYF	TGTGCCAGCAGCTTGGGGGGACAGAGAAACACCATATATTTT
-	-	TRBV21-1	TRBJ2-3	CASSKEEASGGLTDTQYF	TGTGCCAGCAGCAAAGAAGAGGCTAGCGGGGGACTCACAGATACGCAGTATTTT
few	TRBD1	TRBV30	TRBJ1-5	CAWSEGTGGGSPQHF	TGTGCCTGGAGTGAAGGGACAGGGGGGGGTTCGCCCCAGCATTTT
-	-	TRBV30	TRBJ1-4	CAWSVREKLFF	TGTGCCTGGAGTGTTAGAGAAAAACTGTTTTTT
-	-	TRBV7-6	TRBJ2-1	CASSLDRAGYNEQFF	TGTGCCAGCAGCTTAGATCGGGCAGGGTACAATGAGCAGTTCTTC
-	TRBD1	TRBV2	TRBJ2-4	CASSTRQGQNIQYF	TGTGCCAGCAGCACCCGACAGGGCCAAAACATTCAGTACTTC
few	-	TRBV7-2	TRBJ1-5	CASSSKTGTNQPQHF	TGTGCCAGCAGCTCGAAAACAGGGACCAATCAGCCCCAGCATTTT
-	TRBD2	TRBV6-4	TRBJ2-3	CASRQIAGDTDTQYF	TGTGCCAGCAGACAAATAGCGGGGGACACAGATACGCAGTATTTT
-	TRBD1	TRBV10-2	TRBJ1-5	CAGGTGNQPQHF	TGCGCCGGAGGGACAGGTAATCAGCCCCAGCATTTT
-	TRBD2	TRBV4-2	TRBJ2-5	CASSQDRLAGGETQYF	TGTGCCAGCAGCCAAGACAGACTAGCGGGAGGAGAGACCCAGTACTTC
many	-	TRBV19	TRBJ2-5	CASSMATTIQETQYF	TGTGCCAGTAGTATGGCCACTACGATCCAAGAGACCCAGTACTTC
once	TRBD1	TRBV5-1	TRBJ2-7	CASSPGQGAYEQYF	TGCGCCAGCAGCCCGGGACAGGGGGCATACGAGCAGTACTTC
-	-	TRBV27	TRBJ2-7	CASNVQGPSYEQYF	TGTGCCAGTAACGTACAGGGACCCTCCTACGAGCAGTACTTC
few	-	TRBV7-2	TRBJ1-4	CASSGQREKLFF	TGTGCCAGCAGCGGACAGCGCGAAAAACTGTTTTTT
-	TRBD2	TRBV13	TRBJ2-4	CASSLGLRAASGRTAKNIQYF	TGTGCCAGCAGCTTAGGTCTTAGGGCGGCTAGCGGGAGGACCGCCAAAAACATTCAGTACTTC
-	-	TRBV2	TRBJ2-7	CASSDWLGVYEQYF	TGTGCCAGCAGTGATTGGTTGGGAGTCTACGAGCAGTACTTC
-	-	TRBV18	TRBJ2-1	CASSLQQGDEQFF	TGTGCCAGCTCACTCCAACAGGGCGATGAGCAGTTCTTC
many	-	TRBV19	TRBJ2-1	CARPRGNEQFF	TGTGCCAGACCTAGAGGGAATGAGCAGTTCTTC
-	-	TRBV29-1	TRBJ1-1	CSVGEIVNTEAFF	TGCAGCGTTGGTGAGATAGTAAACACTGAAGCTTTCTTT
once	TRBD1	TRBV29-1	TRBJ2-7	CSALWGQGTRQYF	TGCAGCGCCCTATGGGGACAGGGGACCAGGCAGTACTTC
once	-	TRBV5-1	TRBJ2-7	CASSFGSSMGYEQYF	TGCGCCAGCAGCTTCGGTAGCTCTATGGGCTACGAGCAGTACTTC
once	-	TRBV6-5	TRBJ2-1	CASRRAGTTNEQFF	TGTGCCAGCAGACGCGCAGGGACGACGAATGAGCAGTTCTTC
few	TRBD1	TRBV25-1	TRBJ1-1	CASMTGVTTEAFF	TGTGCCAGCATGACAGGGGTTACCACTGAAGCTTTCTTT
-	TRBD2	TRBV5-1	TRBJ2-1	CASSPMPGTSGRAHGEQFF	TGCGCCAGCAGCCCGATGCCTGGGACTAGCGGGAGGGCCCATGGCGAGCAGTTCTTC
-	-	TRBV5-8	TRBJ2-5	CASSLRETQYF	TGTGCCAGCAGCTTGAGGGAGACCCAGTACTTC
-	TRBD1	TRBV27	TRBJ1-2	CASATGGSFGYTF	TGTGCCAGCGCGACAGGGGGATCATTCGGCTACACCTTC
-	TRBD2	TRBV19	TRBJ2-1	CASSMSRGLASSYNEQFF	TGTGCCAGTAGTATGTCACGGGGACTAGCGAGCTCCTACAATGAGCAGTTCTTC
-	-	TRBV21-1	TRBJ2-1	CASSKMDWRRTDPNNEQFF	TGTGCCAGCAGCAAAATGGATTGGCGGAGGACCGACCCAAACAATGAGCAGTTCTTC
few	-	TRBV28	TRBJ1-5	CASSSGPQPQHF	TGTGCCAGCAGCTCAGGCCCTCAGCCCCAGCATTTT
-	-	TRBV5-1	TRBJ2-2	CASIRDIGTGELFF	TGCGCCAGCATCCGGGATATTGGCACCGGGGAGCTGTTTTTT
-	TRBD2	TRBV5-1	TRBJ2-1	CASSLLLAGGRGGEQFF	TGCGCCAGCAGCTTGCTGCTAGCGGGAGGACGAGGAGGTGAGCAGTTCTTC
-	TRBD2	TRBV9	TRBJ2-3	CASSLLGASGSTDTQYF	TGTGCCAGCAGCCTTCTAGGGGCTAGCGGCTCCACAGATACGCAGTATTTT